This passage covers 32 T cell receptor beta chains from one sample sequenced in a study of blood T cell repertoires in COVID-19. Sequenced by immunoSEQ multiplex PCR; TCRdb stores in-frame clones only, minus some. This table holds about 180,000 clones, about nine tenths found once. Sequencing was carried out using peripheral blood. The receptors stem from a woman under 40 with acute or convalescent COVID-19.

The rearrangement uses TRBV9 and TRBJ2-7; 9 nucleotides align to TRBD2. The junction had 5 bases not matched to a gene; V was cut back by 2 bases and J by 2 bases. Germline CDR1 reads SGDLS; CDR2 reads YYNGEE. This CDR3 has 15 amino acids. The CDR3 DNA follows: TGTGCCAGCAGCGTGGGGACTAGCTTCCCCTACGAGCAGTACTTC. Translating gives CASSVGTSFPYEQYF.

V gene TRBV6-5 combines with J gene TRBJ2-7, with TRBD1 matching 7 bases. Trimming took 4 bases from V and 9 from J; bases not matched to a gene: 15. This CDR3 region has 15 residues. Germline V CDR1 and CDR2: MNHEY, SVGAGI. DNA for the CDR3: TGTGCCAGCAGTTCTCGACAGGGCCGGGAAGGAGGGCAGTACTTC. Translation gives CASSSRQGREGGQYF.

The gene calls are TRBV7-2 and TRBJ1-4; tentatively, D is TRBD1 (6 bases). This CDR3 is 13 amino acids long. V lost 2 bases, J lost 11 bases, and 12 bases lay in between. Germline V lookup: CDR1 SGHTA, CDR2 FQGNSA. Here the CDR3 reads CASSLNRAEKLFF. The DNA of the CDR3 is TGTGCCAGCAGCTTAAACAGGGCTGAGAAACTGTTTTTT.

The gene calls are TRBV12-2 and TRBJ1-1. TRBV12-2 is classified as a pseudogene. The CDR3 runs 17 residues. The CDR3, as DNA: TGTGCAAGTCGCTTAGCGAGTGGAGGAGGAGTGAACACTGAAGCTTTCTTT. Amino acids: CASRLASGGGVNTEAFF.

The CDR3 spells CASSLGNEQFF. Here the CDR3 DNA reads TGTGCCAGCAGTTTGGGCAACGAGCAGTTCTTC. The chain has TRBV28 and TRBJ2-1; D ambiguous. CDR3 length: 11 amino acids. The V end was cut by 3 bases, the J end by 10 bases, with 7 bases between. Germline V lookup: CDR1 MDHEN, CDR2 SYDVKM.

The DNA for the CDR3 is TGTGCCAGCAGCACCACTGGGAGCTCCTACGAGCAGTACTTC. The encoded protein is CASSTTGSSYEQYF. The chain couples TRBV11-3 to TRBJ2-7; TRBD2 might be the D (5 bases). Germline V gives CDR1 SGHNT, CDR2 YENEEA. Deletions cut 5 bases from V and 0 bases from J, with 11 bases between. The CDR3 length is 14 residues.

The V call is TRBV3-1 (or the pseudogene TRBV3-2), the J call TRBJ1-5; D gene uncertain. In germline, CDR1 is LGHDT, CDR2 YNNKEL (reference sequence). The CDR3 is 16 amino acids. V lost 4 bases and J 7 bases, leaving 20 bases between the germline ends. The DNA for the CDR3 is TGTGCCAGCAGCCGTGATCCCGGAGCCGCCATCCAGCCCCAGCATTTT. The encoded protein is CASSRDPGAAIQPQHF.

The rearrangement links TRBV28 to TRBJ2-5; maybe TRBD2 (6 bases). Germline assignment: CDR1 MDHEN and CDR2 SYDVKM. With 2 bases removed from V and 5 bases from J, the gap between germline ends came to 9 bases. The CDR3 covers 13 residues. CDR3 region: CASSLGGSETQYF. In DNA form, the CDR3 reads TGTGCCAGCAGTTTAGGGGGGTCGGAGACCCAGTACTTC.

Here the CDR3 reads CASSIQGGSTEAFF. CDR3 coding DNA: TGCGCCAGCAGCATACAGGGGGGGAGCACTGAAGCTTTCTTT. V gene TRBV5-1 combines with J gene TRBJ1-1, with 8 bases identical to TRBD1. The J segment lost 4 bases and the V segment lost 4 bases, leaving 6 bases of the junction unmatched. The CDR3 spans 14 residues. Per germline, CDR1 SGHRS and CDR2 YFSETQ.

The chain couples TRBV7-8 to TRBJ2-2; 9 bases line up with TRBD1. The CDR3 sequence is 16 residues long. The germline gives CDR1 SGHVS, CDR2 FQNEAQ. Unmatched junction bases numbered 6, after V lost 5 bases and J lost 2 bases. In nucleotides, the CDR3 is TGTGCCAGCAGCCCCCGGACAGGGGAAAACACCGGGGAGCTGTTTTTT. Its translation: CASSPRTGENTGELFF.

This chain joins TRBV14 and TRBJ1-5; D not resolved. Per germline, CDR1 SGHDN and CDR2 FVKESK. Trimming removed 7 bases at V and 5 bases at J, with 9 bases between. The CDR3 runs to 12 residues. The DNA for the CDR3 is TGTGCCAGCATTCCGACTTATCAGCCCCAGCATTTT. Its translation is CASIPTYQPQHF.

The chain couples TRBV6-5 to TRBJ2-3; D perhaps matches TRBD2 (6 bases). CDR1 and CDR2 (germline): MNHEY, SVGAGI. The CDR3 spans 14 residues. Trimming shortened V by 8 bases and J by 1 base, and 13 bases separated the two germline ends. CDR3 sequence reads: CASLASSGTDTQYF. CDR3 nucleotide sequence: TGTGCCAGCCTGGCGTCTAGCGGCACAGATACGCAGTATTTT.

The chain combines TRBV6-5 with TRBJ1-2; no clear D. Germline V gene data show CDR1 as MNHEY and CDR2 as SVGAGI. The CDR3 covers 13 residues. V dropped 2 bases and J dropped 3 bases, with 7 bases sitting between them. CDR3 region: CASSYVGDYGYTF. The CDR3 coding sequence is TGTGCCAGCAGTTACGTCGGGGACTATGGCTACACCTTC.

The J gene is TRBJ1-6, the V gene TRBV28; no firm D call. The germline gives CDR1 MDHEN, CDR2 SYDVKM. V lost 4 bases to trimming and J lost 13 bases, with 11 bases between them. CDR3 size: 12 residues. This CDR3 is CASSSGYRPLHF. In DNA form, the CDR3 reads TGTGCCAGCAGTTCAGGCTATCGTCCCCTCCACTTT.

The rearrangement links TRBV9 to TRBJ2-7; D is unclear. The CDR3 sequence is 14 residues long. Deletions cut 0 bases from V and 3 bases from J, with 10 bases between. Germline V CDR1 and CDR2: SGDLS, YYNGEE. As DNA, the CDR3 is TGTGCCAGCAGCGTAGACGTTTCCAGCTACGAGCAGTACTTC. This encodes CASSVDVSSYEQYF.

The chain is built from TRBV9 and TRBJ2-1; 7 nucleotides align to TRBD2. The V segment lost 1 base and the J segment 5 bases; nucleotides outside the gene matches: 6. The CDR3 length is 15 residues. The germline V gene has CDR1 SGDLS and CDR2 YYNGEE. The CDR3 sequence: CASSVSGGWNNEQFF. The CDR3 coding sequence is TGTGCCAGCAGCGTATCGGGAGGTTGGAACAATGAGCAGTTCTTC.

The chain uses TRBV5-6 and TRBJ2-7; maybe TRBD2 (5 bases). With 2 bases removed from V and 1 base from J, the gap between germline ends came to 7 bases. CDR1 is SGHDT and CDR2 is YYEEEE in the germline V gene. The CDR3 consists of 13 residues. The CDR3 is CASSFGVSYEQYF. In nucleotides, the CDR3 is TGTGCCAGCAGCTTCGGGGTATCCTACGAGCAGTACTTC.

The chain is built from TRBV3-1 (or the pseudogene TRBV3-2) and TRBJ2-5; possibly TRBD1 for D (6 bases). This CDR3 region has 15 residues. The germline CDR1 and CDR2 sequences are LGHDT and YNNKEL (reference sequence). Trimming cost V 0 bases and J 2 bases, with 10 bases left between them. The CDR3 DNA reads as TGTGCCAGCAGCCAAGATCTAGGACAGCAAGAGACCCAGTACTTC. Its protein product is CASSQDLGQQETQYF.

CDR3 coding DNA: TGTGCCTCACGTCCCGGACAGTATGGCTACACCTTC. Amino acids: CASRPGQYGYTF. V and J are TRBV28 and TRBJ1-2; a weak D match, TRBD1 (6 bases). Germline CDR1 MDHEN, CDR2 SYDVKM. Trimming left V 11 bases short and J 5 bases short, with 15 bases between. The CDR3 sequence is 12 residues long.

V is TRBV7-2 and J is TRBJ2-3, with no clear D. Trimming took off 1 base at V and 5 bases at J, with 13 bases between the two ends. The CDR3 is 15 amino acids. The V gene's germline CDR1 is SGHTA and CDR2 FQGNSA. For the CDR3, the DNA is TGTGCCAGCAGCTTAGGTGTGCGGTGGCGAGATACGCAGTATTTT. This gives the protein CASSLGVRWRDTQYF.

The chain is built from TRBV20-1 and TRBJ2-7; 8 nucleotides agree with TRBD2. The length of the CDR3 is 15 residues. V was pared by 3 bases and J by 4 bases, with 11 bases of the junction left unmatched. The V gene's germline CDR1 is DFQATT and CDR2 SNEGSKA (reference sequence). The CDR3: CSASRAGVDAYEQYF. The CDR3 nucleotides read TGCAGTGCTAGTCGAGCGGGAGTCGACGCGTACGAGCAGTACTTC.

In its sample, this clone was seen once. V is TRBV18 and J is TRBJ2-3; D is unclear. Germline lookup yields CDR1 KGHSH and CDR2 LQKENI. The CDR3 spans 13 residues. Trimming shortened V by 2 bases and J by 6 bases, and 9 bases separated the two germline ends. CDR3 nucleotide sequence: TGTGCCAGCTCACCATTAAATTCCGATACGCAGTATTTT. Translating gives CASSPLNSDTQYF.

The chain links TRBV25-1 to TRBJ2-1; 7 nucleotides match TRBD1. With 8 bases clipped from V and 7 bases from J, the junction kept 5 bases outside the gene matches. Germline loops: CDR1 MGHDK, CDR2 SYGVNS. There are 12 residues in the CDR3. In nucleotides, the CDR3 is TGTGCCAGCCGTACAGGGGTGAATGAGCAGTTCTTC. This gives the protein CASRTGVNEQFF.

This clone has just a few counts. The V call is TRBV28, the J call TRBJ1-1; unclear D gene. Germline values: CDR1 MDHEN, CDR2 SYDVKM. Trimming pared 3 bases from V and 8 bases from J, leaving 7 bases between. This CDR3 has 11 residues. The CDR3 DNA follows: TGTGCCAGCAGTTTGGTGCGAGAAGCTTTCTTT. Its protein is CASSLVREAFF.

This chain links TRBV18 with TRBJ2-1, with a weak D call TRBD1 (5 bases). Between the trimmed V and J ends, which lost 6 bases and 8 bases, there was a span of 17 bases. CDR3 size: 14 residues. Germline values: CDR1 KGHSH, CDR2 LQKENI. The DNA for the CDR3 is TGTGCCAGCTCCCCGTCGGTTAGGGGCGATGAGCAGTTCTTC. Amino acids: CASSPSVRGDEQFF.

The V and J genes are TRBV28 and TRBJ2-3; TRBD1 matches 11 bases. The CDR3 length is 17 residues. Germline CDR1 reads MDHEN; CDR2 reads SYDVKM. V lost 6 bases to trimming and J lost 1 base; unmatched junction nucleotides: 9. This chain's CDR3 is CASRWGQGVRGTDTQYF. In DNA, the CDR3 is TGTGCCAGCAGATGGGGACAGGGGGTTCGTGGCACAGATACGCAGTATTTT.

The CDR3 spells CASSLAARTYNEQFF. The DNA of the CDR3 is TGCGCCAGCAGCCTAGCGGCTCGGACCTACAATGAGCAGTTCTTC. J is TRBJ2-1 and V is TRBV4-1, with D possibly matching TRBD2 (6 bases). The CDR3 contains 15 residues. Per the germline V gene, CDR1 is MGHRA and CDR2 is YSYEKL. Trimming cost V 4 bases and J 2 bases, with 12 bases left between them.

Here the CDR3 DNA reads TGTGCCAGCAGCTCAATTGCGGGCTTGGAGACCCAGTACTTC. Its translation is CASSSIAGLETQYF. This chain links TRBV13 with TRBJ2-5; a possible D gene is TRBD2 (5 bases). Germline-derived CDR1 and CDR2 are PRHDT and FYEKMQ (reference sequence). The CDR3 runs 14 residues. Trimming removed 4 bases at V and 5 bases at J, with 14 bases between.

V and J are TRBV6-6 and TRBJ1-4; 12 bases match TRBD1. This CDR3 contains 17 residues. Trimming cost V 5 bases and J 5 bases; bases outside gene matches: 9. The V gene's germline CDR1 is MNHNY and CDR2 SVGAGI (reference sequence). The DNA of the CDR3 is TGTGCCAGCAGTCCTCGGGACAGGGGGCATAGGAATGAAAAACTGTTTTTT. Protein product: CASSPRDRGHRNEKLFF.

A few counts support this clone. The rearrangement joins TRBV7-8 to TRBJ2-2; no reliable D call. The V and J ends lost 4 bases and 4 bases respectively, with 13 bases between them. This CDR3 region has 15 residues. The germline V gene has CDR1 SGHVS and CDR2 FQNEAQ. The CDR3 loop reads CASSSTSYLTGELFF. CDR3 nucleotide sequence: TGTGCCAGCAGCTCGACATCATATCTCACCGGGGAGCTGTTTTTT.

The chain employs TRBV30 and TRBJ2-4; 8 nucleotides match TRBD1. The CDR3 sequence is 15 residues long. Germline lookup yields CDR1 GTSNPN and CDR2 SVGIG (reference sequence). J was trimmed by 4 bases and V by 4 bases; bases with no gene match: 9. In DNA, the CDR3 is TGTGCCTGGAATCCGGACAGGGCCCGAAAAAACATTCAGTACTTC. Protein sequence: CAWNPDRARKNIQYF. Variable domain in full (rest from reference TRBV30 and TRBJ2-4): SQTIHQWPATLVQPVGSPLSLECTVEGTSNPNLYWYRQAAGRGLQLLFYSVGIGQISSEVPQNLSASRPQDRQFILSSKKLLLSDSGFYLCAWNPDRARKNIQYFGAGTRLSVL.

This chain joins TRBV25-1 and TRBJ1-5; 8 positions match TRBD1. Germline CDR1 and CDR2: MGHDK and SYGVNS. V was clipped by 6 bases and J by 6 bases; unmatched bases: 4. The CDR3 is made up of 13 amino acids. The CDR3 sequence is CASSGQGGQPQHF. The DNA for the CDR3 is TGTGCCAGCAGCGGACAGGGTGGTCAGCCCCAGCATTTT.